This entry describes one TCR beta chain. The antigen is unknown. Sequencing used immunoSEQ multiplex PCR; TCRdb keeps in-frame clones, though not all of them. The sample shows about 90,000 clones, 94% of them seen only once. This specimen belongs to a study of graft-versus-host responses after intestinal transplantation. About the research overall: Recipients uniformly received anti-thymocyte globulin induction, followed by tacrolimus and steroids for 2 to 4 years.

The V and J ends lost 6 bases and 9 bases, in that order; junction bases with no gene match: 5. From germline, CDR1 is MNHNS and CDR2 SASEGT. The CDR3 is 14 residues long. Study-wide results and caveats: Recipient marrow held GvH clones, some first seen in ileum or blood.

The V call is TRBV6-1, the J call TRBJ2-6, with 10 bases lining up with TRBD2. This clonotype was obtained from a human donor who was the organ donor for an intestinal transplant. The sequencing here drew on unstimulated CD4+ T cells sorted from spleen or lymph node cells, taken before transplant. The CDR3 protein is CASRASGGVNVLTF. The CDR3 nucleotides read TGTGCCAGCAGGGCTAGCGGGGGTGTCAACGTCCTGACTTTC.